Below are 14 T cell receptor beta chains sequenced from a single sample in a study of T cells after yellow fever vaccination. In TCRdb, the 5' RACE reads were re-called with MiXCR into one record per CDR3 protein. The repertoire includes some 400,000 distinct CDR3 sequences, about 6% of them detected once, and about 15% sits in the top ten. The material was PBMCs, obtained 5 days after the yellow fever booster vaccination. These receptors were taken from a man younger than 40 who received the YFV17D yellow fever vaccine.

In its sample, this clonotype was seen a few times. J is TRBJ2-4 and V is TRBV27; TRBD1 agrees at 12 bases. Trimming at V came to 7 bases and at J to 0 bases, leaving 16 bases not matched to a gene. The CDR3 spans 20 residues. CDR1 and CDR2 from the germline V gene are MNHEY and SMNVEV (reference sequence). The CDR3 reads CASKTGQGAVMAVAKNIQYF. The CDR3 DNA is TGTGCCAGCAAAACGGGACAGGGGGCAGTTATGGCAGTAGCCAAAAACATTCAGTACTTC.

This chain links TRBV20-1 with TRBJ2-2; TRBD1 aligns across 8 bases. Germline loops: CDR1 DFQATT, CDR2 SNEGSKA (reference sequence). J gave up 4 bases and V 3 bases, and 4 bases lay outside the gene matches. The CDR3 length is 14 residues. This CDR3 reads CSASRQGSTGELFF. CDR3 nucleotides: TGCAGTGCTAGTCGACAGGGGTCCACCGGGGAGCTGTTTTTT.

Note on this clonotype: At one boundary the junction diverges from the germline segment, which might be a read error. The chain joins TRBV4-1 to TRBJ2-1; 13 positions agree with TRBD2. CDR1 is MGHRA and CDR2 is YSYEKL in the germline V gene. This CDR3 spans 16 amino acids. The CDR3 here is CASSLSRTSGRSYTQF. CDR3 nucleotide sequence: TGCGCCAGCAGCTTATCGAGGACTAGCGGGAGATCTTACACCCAGTTC.

This rearrangement joins TRBV5-1 to TRBJ2-1; 10 bases line up with TRBD2. Germline CDR1 and CDR2: SGHRS and YFSETQ. The CDR3 is made up of 15 amino acids. Trimming cost V 1 base and J 8 bases; bases outside gene matches: 6. This CDR3 is CASSLTSGTLHEQFF. Here the CDR3 DNA reads TGCGCCAGCAGCTTGACTAGCGGGACTCTACATGAGCAGTTCTTC. The whole variable domain, remainder taken from reference TRBV5-1 and TRBJ2-1, is KAGVTQTPRYLIKTRGQQVTLSCSPISGHRSVSWYQQTPGQGLQFLFEYFSETQRNKGNFPGRFSGRQFSNSRSEMNVSTLELGDSALYLCASSLTSGTLHEQFFGPGTRLTVL.

This clonotype showed up just a few times. DNA of the CDR3: TGTGCCAGCAGCCCTGCCGGGGGAGCCGGCACAGATACGCAGTATTTT. Protein: CASSPAGGAGTDTQYF. The chain links TRBV7-2 to TRBJ2-3; D perhaps matches TRBD2 (6 bases). Germline values: CDR1 SGHTA, CDR2 FQGNSA. Between the trimmed V and J ends, which lost 5 bases and 1 base, there was a span of 16 bases. The CDR3 runs to 16 residues.

This clonotype was seen ten or more times. V gene TRBV20-1 combines with J gene TRBJ2-2, with TRBD1 matching over 8 bases. The V gene's germline CDR1 is DFQATT and CDR2 SNEGSKA (reference sequence). The V segment lost 0 bases and the J segment 3 bases; nucleotides outside the gene matches: 9. The CDR3 consists of 17 residues. The CDR3 is CSAREAGGPLDTGELFF. The CDR3 bases are TGCAGTGCTAGAGAGGCAGGGGGCCCCTTGGACACCGGGGAGCTGTTTTTT.

This clonotype was seen repeatedly, ten times or more. The rearrangement joins TRBV28 to TRBJ2-2; D possibly corresponds to TRBD1 (5 bases). CDR3 length equals 13 residues. V was pared by 7 bases and J by 4 bases, with 10 bases between. CDR1 is MDHEN and CDR2 is SYDVKM in the germline V gene. CDR3 sequence (DNA): TGTGCCAGCACCGTAACAGGCACCGGGGAGCTGTTTTTT. Translation: CASTVTGTGELFF.

This rearrangement joins TRBV7-6 to TRBJ2-2, with TRBD2 as a possible D gene (7 bases). Trimming stripped 6 bases from V and 2 bases from J, with 16 bases between. Germline V gene lookup returns CDR1 SGHVS and CDR2 FNYEAQ. The CDR3 runs 16 residues. The CDR3 here is CASRLEGGPNTGELFF. In nucleotides, the CDR3 is TGTGCCAGCAGGCTCGAGGGGGGGCCCAACACCGGGGAGCTGTTTTTT. The full variable domain, with the rest looked up from reference TRBV7-6 and TRBJ2-2, is GAGVSQSPRYKVTKRGQDVALRCDPISGHVSLYWYRQALGQGPEFLTYFNYEAQQDKSGLPNDRFSAERPEGSISTLTIQRTEQRDSAMYRCASRLEGGPNTGELFFGEGSRLTVL.

The sample holds a few counts of this clonotype. J is TRBJ2-2 and V is TRBV4-3; 8 bases fit TRBD2. Unmatched junction bases numbered 6, after V lost 0 bases and J lost 3 bases. Looked up from germline, CDR1 is LGHNA and CDR2 is YSLEER. This CDR3 spans 17 amino acids. The CDR3 coding sequence is TGCGCCAGCAGCCAAGATTGGGGACTAGTTCACACCGGGGAGCTGTTTTTT. Residues: CASSQDWGLVHTGELFF.

This rearrangement joins TRBV2 to TRBJ2-1; possible D gene TRBD1, 6 bases. CDR1 and CDR2 (germline): SNHLY, FYNNEI. Between the trimmed V and J ends, which lost 9 bases and 7 bases, there was a span of 16 bases. The CDR3 totals 13 residues. The CDR3 DNA is TGTGCCAGTCAGGGGACCTACGGAAATGAGCAGTTCTTC. It specifies CASQGTYGNEQFF.

CDR3 loop: CASSNRGAVRDTQYF. The CDR3 nucleotides are TGTGCCAGCAGTAATAGAGGAGCGGTCAGAGATACGCAGTATTTT. This rearrangement joins TRBV6-1 to TRBJ2-3, with D possibly TRBD2 on 5 matching bases. Trimming removed 5 bases at V and 5 bases at J, with 17 bases between. The CDR3 has 15 residues. Germline CDR1 MNHNS, CDR2 SASEGT.

This clonotype came up a few times. This CDR3 reads CASSFSRGVVTGELFF. Here the CDR3 DNA reads TGTGCCAGCAGCTTTTCCAGGGGGGTCGTCACCGGGGAGCTGTTTTTT. This chain connects TRBV7-2 to TRBJ2-2, with a tentative D call TRBD1 (7 bases). Germline loops: CDR1 SGHTA, CDR2 FQGNSA. CDR3 size: 16 residues. The V gene lost 3 bases and the J gene lost 4 bases, with 15 bases spanning the gap.

In this sample, this clonotype turned up a few times. The CDR3 DNA follows: TGTGCCAGCAGGGGTAGCGGGAGCTCCTACGAGCAGTACTTC. Encoded protein: CASRGSGSSYEQYF. This chain connects TRBV6-5 to TRBJ2-7; TRBD2 matches at 9 bases. CDR1 and CDR2 from the germline V gene are MNHEY and SVGAGI. The CDR3 contains 14 residues. V trimming: 6 bases; J trimming: 0 bases; junction bases outside the gene matches: 3.

The chain is built from TRBV19 and TRBJ1-2; TRBD1 matches 8 bases. Losses at the gene ends were 5 bases for V and 2 bases for J; bases not matched to a gene: 10. The CDR3 runs 16 residues. Germline V gene lookup returns CDR1 LNHDA and CDR2 SQIVND (reference sequence). CDR3 amino acids: CASSDRQGRDNYGYTF. Written as DNA, the CDR3 is TGTGCCAGTAGTGACAGACAGGGGAGGGACAACTATGGCTACACCTTC.